This TCR beta chain originates from a study of control samples from healthy donors and cancer patients. Germline CDR1 MGHRA, CDR2 YSYEKL. The CDR3 totals 16 residues. After removal of 0 bases from V and 3 bases from J, the junction contained 6 bases not matched to a gene. Clones were read by immunoSEQ multiplex PCR, and TCRdb kept only the in-frame ones, dropping some. The table shows 100,000 to 150,000 clones, with more than 90% occurring only once. The sample consisted of blood. This clonotype originated in a young man in good health. This rearrangement joins TRBV4-1 to TRBJ2-3; 7 bases agree with TRBD1. CDR3 sequence (DNA): TGCGCCAGCAGCCAAGAACAGGGGTTAGGAACAGATACGCAGTATTTT. It translates to CASSQEQGLGTDTQYF.